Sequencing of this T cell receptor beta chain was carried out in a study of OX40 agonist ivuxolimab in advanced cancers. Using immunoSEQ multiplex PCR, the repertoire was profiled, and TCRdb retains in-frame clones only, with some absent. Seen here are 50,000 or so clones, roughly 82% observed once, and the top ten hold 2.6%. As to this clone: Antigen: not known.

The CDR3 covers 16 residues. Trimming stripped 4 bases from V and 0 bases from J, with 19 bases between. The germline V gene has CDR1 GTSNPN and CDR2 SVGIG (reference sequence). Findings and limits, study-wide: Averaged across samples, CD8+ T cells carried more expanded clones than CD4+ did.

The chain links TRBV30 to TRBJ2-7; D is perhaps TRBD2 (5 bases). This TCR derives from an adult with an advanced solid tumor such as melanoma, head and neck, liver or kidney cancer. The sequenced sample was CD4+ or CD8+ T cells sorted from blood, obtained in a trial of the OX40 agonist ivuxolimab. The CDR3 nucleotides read TGTGCCTGGAAGGTGGGTGGGGAGTTTTTCTCCTACGAGCAGTACTTC. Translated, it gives CAWKVGGEFFSYEQYF.